This T cell receptor (beta chain) was profiled in a study of T cell responses to AZD1222 COVID-19 vaccine. Sequencing was performed with immunoSEQ multiplex PCR; in TCRdb, only in-frame clones are kept and a portion is missing. The table has 180,000 or so clones, 80% to 95% seen once. The CDR3 extends over 16 amino acids. The V gene end was trimmed by 6 bases and the J gene end by 4 bases; junction bases not matched to a gene: 11. CDR1 is ENHRY, CDR2 SYGVKD, per germline. As for this clone: As yet, its antigen is unknown.

General observations from the study: There were mostly white British donors and more females than males, and clonal diversity was possibly underestimated.

Doses given second, at about 4 or about 12 weeks, were pooled. The sequence was obtained from an adult who received the AZD1222 COVID-19 vaccine. The gene calls are TRBV10-3 and TRBJ1-3, with TRBD1 matching over 8 bases. The sample consisted of peripheral blood, taken 28 days after the second AZD1222 dose. CDR3 protein: CAIRGQGDFSGNTIYF. The CDR3 DNA reads as TGTGCCATCAGAGGACAGGGCGATTTCTCAGGAAACACCATATATTTT.